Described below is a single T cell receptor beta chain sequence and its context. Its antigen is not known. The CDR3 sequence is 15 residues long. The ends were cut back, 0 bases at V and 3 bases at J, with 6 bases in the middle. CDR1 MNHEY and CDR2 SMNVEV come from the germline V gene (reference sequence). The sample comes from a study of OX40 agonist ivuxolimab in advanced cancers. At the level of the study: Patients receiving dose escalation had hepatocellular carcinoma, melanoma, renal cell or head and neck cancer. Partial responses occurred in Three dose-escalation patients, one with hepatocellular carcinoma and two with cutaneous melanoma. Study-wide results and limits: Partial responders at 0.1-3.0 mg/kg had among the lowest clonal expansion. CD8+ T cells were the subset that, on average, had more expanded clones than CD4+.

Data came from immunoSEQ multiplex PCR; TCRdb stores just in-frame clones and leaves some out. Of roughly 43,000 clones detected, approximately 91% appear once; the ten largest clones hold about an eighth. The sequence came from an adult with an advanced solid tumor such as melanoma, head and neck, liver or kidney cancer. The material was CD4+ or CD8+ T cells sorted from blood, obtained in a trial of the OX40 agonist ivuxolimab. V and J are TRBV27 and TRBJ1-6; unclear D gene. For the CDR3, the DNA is TGTGCCAGCAGTTTATCTGTCATCTATAATTCACCCCTCCACTTT. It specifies CASSLSVIYNSPLHF.